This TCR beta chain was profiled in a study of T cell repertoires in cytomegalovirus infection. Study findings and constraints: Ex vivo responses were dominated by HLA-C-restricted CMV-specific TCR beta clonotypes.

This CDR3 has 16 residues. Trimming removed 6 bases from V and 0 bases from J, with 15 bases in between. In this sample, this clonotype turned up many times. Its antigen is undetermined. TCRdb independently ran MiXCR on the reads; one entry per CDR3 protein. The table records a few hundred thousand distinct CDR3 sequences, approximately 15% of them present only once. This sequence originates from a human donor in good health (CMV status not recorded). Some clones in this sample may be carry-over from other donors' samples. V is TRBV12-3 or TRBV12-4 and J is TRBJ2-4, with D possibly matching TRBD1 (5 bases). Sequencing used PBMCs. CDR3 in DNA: TGTGCCAGCAGAATCCAGACAGCTCTAGCCAAAAACATTCAGTACTTC. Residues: CASRIQTALAKNIQYF.